The clone carrying this TCR beta chain was detected only a few times. This sample is drawn from a study of blood T cell repertoires in COVID-19. Study background: There were acute and convalescent COVID-19 samples, and they came from the United States, Italy and Spain.

CDR3 length: 14 amino acids. The ends lost 5 bases at V and 2 bases at J; junction bases unmatched: 3. Germline lookup yields CDR1 SGHRS and CDR2 YFSETQ. Original data processing: Using reference gene primer amplification, nucleated cell counts were estimated. Using immunoSEQ multiplex PCR, the repertoire was profiled, and TCRdb retains in-frame clones only, with some absent. D and trimming were read from the DNA, whereas the V and J calls and clone size are those reported in that table. The sample lists about 250,000 clones, nearly 90% occurring once. The V gene is TRBV5-1, the J gene TRBJ2-7, with 11 bases matching TRBD2. The sequence came from a young man with active or convalescent COVID-19. Specimen: peripheral blood. CDR3 residues: CASRTGLAAYEQYF. DNA of the CDR3: TGCGCCAGCAGAACGGGACTAGCGGCCTACGAGCAGTACTTC.